This T cell receptor beta chain originates from a study of CD8 T cells in ankylosing spondylitis (dated by TCRdb to 2015 to 2018). In terms of the full investigation: To find TCR variants linked to disease, the study profiled T cell receptor beta repertoires in ankylosing spondylitis patients and healthy donors. The full study cohort was made up of 20 to 25 ankylosing spondylitis patients and roughly 100 healthy donors. Samples of peripheral blood were taken, and for ankylosing spondylitis patients, synovial fluid was collected as well.

The full study reports these points: Blood from ankylosing spondylitis patients appeared to be characterized by a TCR beta motif composed of several highly homologous amino acid variants. The disease-linked clones were reported to be significantly enriched in matched synovial fluid samples from ankylosing spondylitis patients. Some of the motif variants had been reported before in the synovial fluid and blood of reactive arthritis patients, a finding that suggests common disease-initiation mechanisms. The disease-linked clones showed a CD8+ phenotype and occurred at relatively low frequencies in peripheral blood.

According to the germline V gene, CDR1 reads MNHEY and CDR2 reads SVGAGI. V and J are truncated by 2 bases and 4 bases respectively, leaving an intervening sequence of 18 bases. The CDR3 region is 16 residues in length, termini included. The sequence is cut down to CDR3 DNA, 48 bases in frame from base 1. To note about this clonotype: This receptor's antigen is unknown. This may be a read error, as it is one base from a much larger clone. It is likely a read error, because the conserved phenylalanine at the end of the CDR3 is missing.

Sequencing took place on an Illumina HiSeq 2500. Quantitative 5'-RACE with molecular barcodes was the method used to prepare the TCR beta libraries. The study's own analysis went as follows. A new computational method, built on a probabilistic model of VDJ rearrangement, was used to identify disease-linked TCR variants. In TCRdb, the public reads were trimmed at Q25 with fastp and aligned with MiXCR, with productive beta chains retained. For every CDR3 protein sequence, its rows merge into one entry that carries the most common genes and DNA. What appears here as the V and J calls and clone size reflects TCRdb's work, not the paper's. In this sample the table shows about 220,000 distinct CDR3 sequences, around 7.9% of which occur a single time. The top ten hold 13% to 15% of the sample.

The chain links TRBV6-5 with TRBJ2-7; the D segment could be TRBD1, given 6 matching bases. This receptor was obtained from a male donor with ankylosing spondylitis. The sample consisted of blood, either unsorted or a sorted T cell fraction (not recorded which). CDR3 reads: CASSYANRDVLYEQYY. The DNA sequence is TGTGCCAGCAGTTACGCAAACAGGGACGTCCTGTACGAGCAGTACTAC.